This T cell receptor beta chain emerged from a study of T cell changes during pregnancy in multiple sclerosis. CDR3 length equals 16 residues. Germline loops: CDR1 SGHTA, CDR2 FQGNSA. J lost 3 bases, V lost 0 bases, and 5 bases had no gene match. Clones were read by immunoSEQ multiplex PCR, and TCRdb kept only the in-frame ones, dropping some. The sample shows fewer than 85,000 clones, over 75% of them seen only once. Material: peripheral blood, obtained before pregnancy. The chain recombines TRBV7-2 with TRBJ1-5; TRBD1 matches at 7 bases. The sequence derives from a female donor with multiple sclerosis, enrolled in a pregnancy study. CDR3 DNA: TGTGCCAGCAGCTTAGCAGAGGGGGCGGCCAATCAGCCCCAGCATTTT. The encoded protein is CASSLAEGAANQPQHF.